These 10 T cell receptor beta chains were all obtained from the same sample, sequenced in a study of human T cells and chemical hapten exposure (dated by TCRdb to the early 2020s). The time point label on this specimen signifies: patch test 2, 6 weeks after DPC sensitization. According to the study, the label for this sample's treatment or condition signals: therapeutic diphenylcyclopropenone sensitization with weekly scalp DPC. The protocol used for the library was RACE. Sequencing was carried out with a NextSeq 500. TCRdb reran the public reads through fastp at Q25 and MiXCR, keeping productive beta chains. Duplicate CDR3 protein sequences are folded into a single record with the most common DNA and genes. The sample data list 20,000 to 30,000 distinct CDR3 sequences, and approximately 10% of these were observed just once. The top ten constitute roughly 7% of the sample. The specimen comprised whole blood, sampled in connection with sensitization to the hapten diphenylcyclopropenone (DPC). These receptors were collected from a man aged 25 to 40 with alopecia areata. Some clones in this sample may be carry-over from other donors' samples.

The rearrangement uses TRBV7-9 and TRBJ2-7, with 10 bases fitting TRBD1. Germline V gives CDR1 SEHNR, CDR2 FQNEAQ (reference sequence). Trimming removed 4 bases from V and 5 bases from J; junction bases left unmatched: 8. CDR3 size: 15 residues. The CDR3 spells CASSSRQGAKNEQYF. The CDR3 bases are TGTGCCAGCAGCTCCAGACAGGGGGCGAAAAACGAGCAGTACTTC. Combining the CDR3 with reference TRBV7-9 and TRBJ2-7 gives the whole variable domain DTGVSQNPRHKITKRGQNVTFRCDPISEHNRLYWYRQTLGQGPEFLTYFQNEAQLEKSRLLSDRFSAERPKGSFSTLEIQRTEQGDSAMYLCASSSRQGAKNEQYFGPGTRLTVT.

This clonotype was seen a few times. This chain uses TRBV19 with TRBJ2-7; unclear D gene. The germline V and J ends were trimmed by 7 bases and 3 bases, with 7 bases remaining between them. The germline gives CDR1 LNHDA, CDR2 SQIVND (reference sequence). The CDR3 totals 11 residues. The CDR3 nucleotides are TGTGCCAGTACCAACCACTACGAGCAGTACTTC. This translates into CASTNHYEQYF.

This clonotype was recorded many times. The chain is built from TRBV4-3 and TRBJ2-7; no clear D gene. CDR3 length: 15 amino acids. Trimming removed 4 bases at V and 2 bases at J, with 15 bases between. Germline lookup yields CDR1 LGHNA and CDR2 YSLEER. This CDR3 is CASSLGDGLTYEQYF. In DNA form, the CDR3 reads TGCGCCAGCAGCCTAGGCGACGGGCTAACCTACGAGCAGTACTTC.

This clonotype has just a few counts. The gene calls are TRBV20-1 and TRBJ1-5, with D possibly matching TRBD1 (5 bases). Trimming shortened V by 6 bases and J by 3 bases, and 15 bases separated the two germline ends. Germline CDR1 is DFQATT and CDR2 is SNEGSKA (reference sequence). This CDR3 region has 14 residues. CDR3 sequence reads: CSAIAGTDNQPQHF. In nucleotides, the CDR3 is TGCAGTGCCATAGCCGGGACGGACAATCAGCCCCAGCATTTT.

A single count supports this clonotype. CDR3 sequence (DNA): TGCAGCGCCCACGGGGTTAGGGGCACTGAAGCTTTCTTT. Residues: CSAHGVRGTEAFF. The rearrangement links TRBV29-1 to TRBJ1-1, with D possibly being TRBD1 (5 bases). This CDR3 region has 13 residues. With 7 bases removed from V and 4 bases from J, the gap between germline ends came to 16 bases. The germline V gene has CDR1 SQVTM and CDR2 ANQGSEA.

In its sample, this clonotype was seen a few times. The rearrangement joins TRBV28 to TRBJ1-5; D is possibly TRBD1 (5 bases). Germline assignment: CDR1 MDHEN and CDR2 SYDVKM. V lost 5 bases and J lost 3, with 11 bases in between. This CDR3 has 14 amino acids. The CDR3 bases are TGTGCCAGCAGTCAGGACACCCTCAATCAGCCCCAGCATTTT. Translated: CASSQDTLNQPQHF.

This clonotype was seen a handful of times. V and J are TRBV29-1 and TRBJ1-1; unclear D gene. The CDR3 runs to 11 residues. Germline assignment: CDR1 SQVTM and CDR2 ANQGSEA. The ends were cut back, 7 bases at V and 6 bases at J, with 12 bases in the middle. The CDR3 sequence is CSAVTGPEAFF. The DNA of the CDR3 is TGCAGCGCAGTAACGGGTCCTGAAGCTTTCTTT.

This clonotype was seen a handful of times. This chain uses TRBV24-1 with TRBJ2-1; the match to TRBD2 covers 7 bases. The junction had 11 bases not matched to a gene; V was cut back by 10 bases and J by 0 bases. CDR3 size: 16 residues. The germline gives CDR1 KGHDR, CDR2 SFDVKD. In nucleotides, the CDR3 is TGTGCCACGGCACCCTCTAGCGGCAGCTCCTACAATGAGCAGTTCTTC. It specifies CATAPSSGSSYNEQFF.

This clonotype appeared a few times. The chain links TRBV10-1 to TRBJ2-2; the D gene is possibly TRBD1 (6 bases). The CDR3 is 15 residues long. Trimming cost V 6 bases and J 3 bases, with 14 bases left between them. CDR1 and CDR2 (germline): WNHNN, SYGVQD (reference sequence). The CDR3 sequence: CASSPTGTDTGELFF. The CDR3 nucleotides read TGCGCCAGCAGCCCCACAGGGACGGACACCGGGGAGCTGTTTTTT.

The V gene is TRBV6-5, the J gene TRBJ1-5; 9 positions match TRBD1. V was clipped by 7 bases and J by 2 bases; unmatched bases: 9. Germline values: CDR1 MNHEY, CDR2 SVGAGI. This CDR3 has 16 amino acids. The CDR3 DNA reads TGTGCCAGCATCCAGACAGGGGGACAGGGCAATCAGCCCCAGCATTTT. Translation: CASIQTGGQGNQPQHF.